The rows below give T cell receptor beta chains drawn from one sample of a study of beta chain features in type 1 diabetes. The method was immunoSEQ multiplex PCR; TCRdb's version includes in-frame clones alone and lacks a portion of them. Of hundreds of thousands of clones listed, more than 13% are singletons. Material for sequencing was naive CD4+ T cells from blood. The receptor set was obtained from a man between 18 and 35 years old with type 1 diabetes. Both conserved end residues are trimmed from each CDR3. The order of the fields is CDR3 protein, V gene, D gene, J gene. D genes are given only for firm matches.

ASSTGEGRGAQY TRBV6-1 . TRBJ2-5
ASSVLAGDIRGD TRBV7-9 TRBD2 TRBJ2-7
ASSQRWGSASEQGTQY TRBV11-1 . TRBJ2-3
AWGGEPPAEAF TRBV30 . TRBJ1-1
ATSRPDRYNEQF TRBV15 . TRBJ2-1
ASSVGGKDSSYGYT TRBV9 . TRBJ1-2
ASRPQGLGGYT TRBV27 . TRBJ1-2
ALTGVGYNEQF TRBV30 . TRBJ2-1
ASSLAPTSGRGYEQF TRBV5-1 TRBD2 TRBJ2-1
ASSLAETRYEQY TRBV5-1 . TRBJ2-7